Below, one T cell receptor beta chain is given with its context. The entry originates in a study of blood T cell repertoires in COVID-19. Study-wide background: The origin of the acute and convalescent COVID-19 samples was the United States, Italy and Spain. Sources were T cells, B-cell-depleted T cells, or PBMCs; the material itself was cDNA or gDNA.

As handled by the study authors: Reference gene primers were amplified, and this amplification served to estimate nucleated cell counts. Sequencing used immunoSEQ multiplex PCR; TCRdb keeps in-frame clones, though not all of them. V and J calls and clone size are those listed in that table; D and trimming were worked out from the DNA. The sample has about 170,000 clones; around nine tenths are singletons. Sequenced: peripheral blood. This TCR was recovered from a man aged 18 to 29 with active or convalescent COVID-19.

The DNA of the CDR3 is TGCGCCAGCAGCCAAGATCGTCCTGCAACTTATGGCTACACCTTC. Its protein product is CASSQDRPATYGYTF. The genes are TRBV4-3 and TRBJ1-2, with D unresolved. CDR1 and CDR2 (germline): LGHNA, YSLEER. The CDR3 contains 15 residues. Trimming took off 0 bases at V and 5 bases at J, with 13 bases between the two ends.